This entry lists 12 T cell receptor beta chains sequenced from one sample in a study of spatial heterogeneity in lung cancer. Via MiXCR, TCRdb re-called the 5' RACE reads, giving one row per CDR3 protein. The table records 18,000 or so distinct CDR3 sequences, over 8.5% of them present only once. Time point defined: blood at routine non-recurrence follow-up after resection. The input for sequencing was PBMCs, taken at follow-up. These receptor sequences come from a male donor with early-stage non-small cell lung cancer.

Regarding this clonotype: One junction end disagrees with the germline gene, perhaps due to a read error. The chain employs TRBV19 and TRBJ2-1; maybe TRBD2 (6 bases). Germline values: CDR1 LNHDA, CDR2 SQIVND (reference sequence). The CDR3 totals 15 residues. CDR3 sequence (DNA): TGTGCCAGTAGTATAAGTAGCGGACTATACAATGAGCGGTTCTTC. It specifies CASSISSGLYNERFF. Filled out from reference TRBV19 and TRBJ2-1, the complete variable domain reads DGGITQSPKYLFRKEGQNVTLSCEQNLNHDAMYWYRQDPGQGLRLIYYSQIVNDFQKGDIAEGYSVSREKKESFPLTVTSAQKNPTAFYLCASSISSGLYNERFFGPGTRLTVL.

There are a few counts of this clonotype. The chain combines TRBV5-8 with TRBJ2-7, with D perhaps matching TRBD2 (5 bases). With 0 bases removed from V and 6 bases from J, the gap between germline ends came to 19 bases. This CDR3 has 16 amino acids. Germline V gene lookup returns CDR1 SGHTS and CDR2 YDEGEE. The CDR3 DNA follows: TGTGCCAGCAGCTTGGGGGGTCCCGGAGGCGTTAGCGAGCAGTACTTC. This gives the protein CASSLGGPGGVSEQYF.

By sample fraction, this clonotype is medium-sized. The chain links TRBV2 to TRBJ2-2; D call uncertain. CDR3 length: 14 amino acids. The ends were cut back, 2 bases at V and 4 bases at J, with 8 bases in the middle. From germline, CDR1 is SNHLY and CDR2 FYNNEI. The DNA for the CDR3 is TGTGCCAGCAGTGAAACGCACAGCACCGGGGAGCTGTTTTTT. Protein sequence: CASSETHSTGELFF.

This clonotype is medium-sized in the sample. The chain recombines TRBV20-1 with TRBJ2-5; TRBD2 matches at 7 bases. The CDR3 sequence is 15 residues long. Germline V gene lookup returns CDR1 DFQATT and CDR2 SNEGSKA (reference sequence). The V gene end was trimmed by 6 bases and the J gene end by 1 base; junction bases not matched to a gene: 11. In nucleotides, the CDR3 is TGCAGTGCGTACGGTGGCGGGGGTCCCCAAGAGACCCAGTACTTC. It encodes CSAYGGGGPQETQYF.

The V and J genes are TRBV7-7 and TRBJ2-1; no reliable D call. The germline gives CDR1 SSHAT, CDR2 FNYEAQ (reference sequence). Trimming cost V 5 bases and J 1 base, with 12 bases left between them. The CDR3 has 15 amino acids. CDR3 region: CASSPGEGSYNEQFF. CDR3 DNA: TGTGCCAGCAGCCCAGGCGAAGGGTCCTACAATGAGCAGTTCTTC.

This clonotype is categorized as medium-sized. The chain links TRBV4-1 to TRBJ2-1, with a possible D match to TRBD1 (6 bases). Germline V CDR1 and CDR2: MGHRA, YSYEKL. Trimming took off 1 base at V and 10 bases at J, with 20 bases between the two ends. The CDR3 runs 16 residues. Written as DNA, the CDR3 is TGCGCCAGCAGCCAAGGCGGCTCACAGGGCGTGAGGGAGCAGTTCTTC. It encodes CASSQGGSQGVREQFF.

This clonotype has ten or more counts. This chain uses TRBV20-1 with TRBJ2-1; the D is unclear. The CDR3 length is 11 residues. V was cut by 4 bases and J by 6 bases, with 7 bases left in between. The germline V gene encodes CDR1 DFQATT and CDR2 SNEGSKA (reference sequence). The CDR3 region is CSATYTNEQFF. CDR3 nucleotides: TGCAGTGCTACCTACACCAATGAGCAGTTCTTC.

This clonotype has just a few counts. This chain uses TRBV10-2 with TRBJ1-5; 9 positions match TRBD1. Germline CDR1 and CDR2: WSHSY and SAAADI. V shed 9 bases, J shed 0 bases, and the junction held 15 bases outside the gene matches. The CDR3 length is 18 residues. This chain's CDR3 is CARLHSRDRDHSNQPQHF. CDR3 in DNA: TGCGCCAGGCTGCATAGTCGGGACAGGGACCATAGCAATCAGCCCCAGCATTTT.

This clonotype was detected many times. This chain uses TRBV14 with TRBJ1-6, with 7 bases lining up with TRBD1. The CDR3 has 14 residues. The germline CDR1 and CDR2 sequences are SGHDN and FVKESK. J lost 6 bases, V lost 1 base, and 0 bases had no gene match. CDR3 residues: CASSQGQGNSPLHF. In DNA, the CDR3 is TGTGCCAGCAGCCAAGGACAGGGTAATTCACCCCTCCACTTT.

In its sample, this clonotype is medium-sized. The rearrangement links TRBV18 to TRBJ2-5, with 9 positions matching TRBD2. This CDR3 is 15 amino acids long. CDR1 and CDR2 (germline): KGHSH, LQKENI. V lost 3 bases to trimming and J lost 2 bases; unmatched junction nucleotides: 4. The DNA of the CDR3 is TGTGCCAGCTCACCGAGCGGGGGGCTACAAGAGACCCAGTACTTC. This encodes CASSPSGGLQETQYF.

The V call is TRBV6-2 or TRBV6-3, the J call TRBJ1-1; D call uncertain. CDR3 length: 14 amino acids. CDR1 MNHEY and CDR2 SVGEGT come from the germline V gene. V lost 1 base, J lost 1 base, and 7 bases lay in between. DNA for the CDR3: TGTGCCAGCAGTTACTTACAGAGGAACACTGAAGCTTTCTTT. It codes for CASSYLQRNTEAFF.

This clonotype has at least ten counts. The rearrangement joins TRBV19 to TRBJ2-1; 10 positions agree with TRBD2. With V trimmed by 6 bases and J by 5 bases, 10 bases remained unmatched. This CDR3 region has 16 residues. Germline V gene data show CDR1 as LNHDA and CDR2 as SQIVND (reference sequence). CDR3 nucleotide sequence: TGTGCCAGTAGCCCTGTCGGAGCGGGGGGGGACAATGAGCAGTTCTTC. This codes for CASSPVGAGGDNEQFF.